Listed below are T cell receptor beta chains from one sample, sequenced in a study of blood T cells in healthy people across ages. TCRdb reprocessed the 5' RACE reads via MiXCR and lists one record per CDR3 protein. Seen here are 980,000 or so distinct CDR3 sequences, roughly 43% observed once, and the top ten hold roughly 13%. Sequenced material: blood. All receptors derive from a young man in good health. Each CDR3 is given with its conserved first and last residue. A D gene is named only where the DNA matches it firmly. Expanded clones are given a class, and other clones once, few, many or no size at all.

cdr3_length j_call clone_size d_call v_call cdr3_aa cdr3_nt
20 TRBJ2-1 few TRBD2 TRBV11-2 CASSLGRGGAESASYNEQFF TGTGCCAGCAGCTTAGGGCGCGGGGGGGCCGAATCCGCCTCCTACAATGAGCAGTTCTTC
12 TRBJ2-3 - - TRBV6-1 CASQTNKDTQYF TGTGCCAGCCAGACGAACAAGGATACGCAGTATTTT
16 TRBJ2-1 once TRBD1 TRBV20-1 CSVSFPGQGDYNEQVF TGCAGTGTGAGTTTTCCGGGACAGGGTGACTACAATGAGCAGGTCTTC
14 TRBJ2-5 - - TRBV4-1 CSSSHEGCAETQYF TGCTCCAGCAGCCATGAGGGATGTGCAGAGACCCAGTACTTC
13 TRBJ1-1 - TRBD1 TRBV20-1 CSAREDRGSEAFF TGCAGTGCTAGAGAGGACAGGGGGTCTGAAGCTTTCTTT
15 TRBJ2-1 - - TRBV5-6 CASSLLHSSYNEQFF TGTGCCAGCAGCTTGTTACACTCATCCTACAATGAGCAGTTCTTC
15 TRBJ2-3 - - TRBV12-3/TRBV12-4 CASSSGGLDTDTQYF TGTGCCAGCAGTTCGGGGGGCCTGGACACAGATACGCAGTATTTT
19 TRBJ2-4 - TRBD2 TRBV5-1 CASSLGGTGTSGRIGIQYF TGCGCCAGCAGCTTGGGAGGAACCGGGACTAGCGGGAGGATAGGCATTCAGTACTTC
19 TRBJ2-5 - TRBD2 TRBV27 CASSLTAGGRSPRLETQYF TGTGCCAGCAGTTTAACAGCGGGGGGCAGATCTCCCCGTTTAGAGACCCAGTACTTC
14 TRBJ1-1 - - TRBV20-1 CSARGKPMNTEAFF TGCAGTGCTAGAGGTAAACCGATGAACACTGAAGCTTTCTTT
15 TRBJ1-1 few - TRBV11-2 CASSPAGGSRSEAFF TGTGCCAGCAGCCCCGCGGGAGGCTCAAGATCCGAAGCTTTCTTT
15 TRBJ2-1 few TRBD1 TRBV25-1 CASNHAGTATSEQFF TGTGCCAGTAATCATGCCGGGACAGCCACCTCCGAGCAGTTCTTC
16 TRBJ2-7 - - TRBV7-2 CASSSLGTGSPYEQYF TGTGCCAGCAGCTCGCTTGGCACAGGGTCTCCCTACGAGCAGTACTTC
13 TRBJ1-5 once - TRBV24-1 CATAKNSNQPQHF TGTGCCACCGCAAAAAATAGCAATCAGCCCCAGCATTTT
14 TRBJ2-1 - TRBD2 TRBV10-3 CAIREGLAVNEQFF TGTGCCATCAGGGAGGGACTAGCGGTGAATGAGCAGTTCTTC
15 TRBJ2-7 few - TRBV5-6 CASSRLGPFTYEQYF TGTGCCAGCAGCCGACTGGGACCGTTTACCTACGAGCAGTACTTC
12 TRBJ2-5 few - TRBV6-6 CASSFVQETQYF TGTGCCAGCAGTTTCGTCCAAGAGACCCAGTACTTC
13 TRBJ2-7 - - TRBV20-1 CSARGDSDYEQYF TGCAGTGCTAGAGGTGACAGTGACTACGAGCAGTACTTC